This T cell receptor (beta chain) was recorded in a study of OX40 agonist ivuxolimab in advanced cancers. Overall study context: Mean age 60 years, range roughly 20 to 85; 82.7% male.

V shed 4 bases and J 0 bases; nucleotides not matched to a gene: 5. The V gene's germline CDR1 is MGHRA and CDR2 YSYEKL. The CDR3 loop spans 16 amino acids. Method: immunoSEQ multiplex PCR; TCRdb's copy keeps in-frame clones and lacks some. The sample has tens of thousands of clones, 70% to 90% seen once; the top ten hold 20% to 25%. This clonotype was obtained from an adult with an advanced solid tumor such as melanoma, head and neck, liver or kidney cancer. This chain links TRBV4-1 with TRBJ1-3; 8 nucleotides match TRBD1. The source material was CD4+ or CD8+ T cells sorted from blood, sampled in a trial of the OX40 agonist ivuxolimab. CDR3 loop: CASSPDTGGSGNTIYF. Here the CDR3 DNA reads TGCGCCAGCAGCCCGGACACAGGGGGCTCTGGAAACACCATATATTTT.